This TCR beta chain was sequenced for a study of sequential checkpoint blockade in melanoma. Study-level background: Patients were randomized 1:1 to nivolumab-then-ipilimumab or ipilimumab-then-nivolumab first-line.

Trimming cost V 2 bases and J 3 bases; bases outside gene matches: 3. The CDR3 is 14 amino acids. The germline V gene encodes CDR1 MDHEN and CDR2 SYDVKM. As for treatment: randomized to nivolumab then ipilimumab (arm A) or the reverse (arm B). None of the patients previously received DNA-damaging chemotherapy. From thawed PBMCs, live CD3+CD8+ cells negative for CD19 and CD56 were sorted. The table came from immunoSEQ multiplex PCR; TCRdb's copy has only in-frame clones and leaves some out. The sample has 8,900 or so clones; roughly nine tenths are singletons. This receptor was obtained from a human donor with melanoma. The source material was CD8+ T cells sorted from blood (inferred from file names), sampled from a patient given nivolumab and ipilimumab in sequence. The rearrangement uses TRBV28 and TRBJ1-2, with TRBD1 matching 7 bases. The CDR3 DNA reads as TGTGCCAGCAGTTTAGGCAGGGGGGACTATGGCTACACCTTC. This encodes CASSLGRGDYGYTF.